This T cell receptor beta chain stems from a study of vaccination and CD4 T cells after COVID-19. Time point noted: late sampling 161 to 241 days after vaccination in a few convalescent patients. This clonotype occurred a few times. V lost 1 base and J lost 5; bases outside the gene matches: 3. Germline CDR1 and CDR2: MNHEY and SVGAGI. The CDR3 length is 15 residues. TCRdb itself ran the PCR reads through MiXCR, one entry per CDR3 protein. Found here are tens of thousands of distinct CDR3 sequences, 49% of them singletons; the top ten hold about 5.3%. This sequence was found in a human donor who had recovered from COVID-19. This chain links TRBV6-5 with TRBJ2-1; 9 bases fit TRBD2. Sequencing used CD4+ T cells from blood, obtained about 7 months after SARS-CoV-2 vaccination. In DNA form, the CDR3 reads TGTGCCAGCAGTTACTATAGCGGGAGCAACAATGAGCAGTTCTTC. It translates to CASSYYSGSNNEQFF.